This T cell receptor beta chain was profiled in a study of shared clonotypes between healthy human individuals. Study results and limitations: Read depth was anticipated to influence clonotype sharing among donors.

Recent acute infections and vaccinations were absent in the healthy HIV-negative adult donors. Every donor, a Caucasian adult, lived in Nashville, Tennessee. From germline, CDR1 is MNHEY and CDR2 SMNVEV (reference sequence). V lost 0 bases and J lost 8, with 13 bases in between. The CDR3 runs to 14 residues. For this clone: The antigen is undetermined.

Unsorted PBMC DNA went through sequencing on ten immunoSEQ deep assay plates. Method: immunoSEQ multiplex PCR; TCRdb's copy keeps in-frame clones and lacks some. Of about 530,000 clones in the sample, about 75% were seen once. The sequenced sample consisted of PBMCs. The origin of this receptor is a woman aged 40 to 55 in good health. Some clones in this sample may be carry-over from other donors' samples. This chain joins TRBV27 and TRBJ1-2, with D maybe TRBD1 (5 bases). The CDR3 sequence: CASSLSQGLGGYTF. CDR3 nucleotide sequence: TGTGCCAGCAGTTTATCCCAGGGCCTGGGCGGCTACACCTTC.